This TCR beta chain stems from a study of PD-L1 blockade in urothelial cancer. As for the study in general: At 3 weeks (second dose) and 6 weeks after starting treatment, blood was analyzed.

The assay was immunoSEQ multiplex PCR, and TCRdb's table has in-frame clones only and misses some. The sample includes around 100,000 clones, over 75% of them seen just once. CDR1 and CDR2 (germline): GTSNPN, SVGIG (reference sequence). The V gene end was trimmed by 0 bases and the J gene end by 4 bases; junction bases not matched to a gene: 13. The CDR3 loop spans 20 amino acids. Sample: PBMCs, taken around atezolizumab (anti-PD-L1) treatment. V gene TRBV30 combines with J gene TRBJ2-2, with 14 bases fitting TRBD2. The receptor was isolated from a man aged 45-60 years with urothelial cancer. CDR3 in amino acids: CAWSVYPRLAGGPGTGELFF. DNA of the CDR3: TGTGCCTGGAGTGTATACCCGAGACTAGCGGGAGGGCCGGGCACCGGGGAGCTGTTTTTT.